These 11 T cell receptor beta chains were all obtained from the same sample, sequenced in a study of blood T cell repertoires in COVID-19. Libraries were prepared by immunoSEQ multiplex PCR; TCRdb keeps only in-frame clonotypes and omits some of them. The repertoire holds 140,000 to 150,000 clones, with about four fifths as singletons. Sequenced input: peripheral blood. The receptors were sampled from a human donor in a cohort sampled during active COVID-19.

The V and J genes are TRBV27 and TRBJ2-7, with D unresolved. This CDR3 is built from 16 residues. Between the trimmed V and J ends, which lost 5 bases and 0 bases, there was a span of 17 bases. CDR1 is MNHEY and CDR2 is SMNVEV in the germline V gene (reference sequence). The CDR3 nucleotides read TGTGCCAGCAGTCTAACCCCCACGCCGATCTCCTACGAGCAGTACTTC. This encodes CASSLTPTPISYEQYF.

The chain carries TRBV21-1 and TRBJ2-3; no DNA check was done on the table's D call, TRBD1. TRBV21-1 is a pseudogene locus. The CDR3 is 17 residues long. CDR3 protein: CASSNSRDRWSTDTQYF. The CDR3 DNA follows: TGTGCCAGCAGCAATTCCCGGGACAGGTGGAGCACAGATACGCAGTATTTT.

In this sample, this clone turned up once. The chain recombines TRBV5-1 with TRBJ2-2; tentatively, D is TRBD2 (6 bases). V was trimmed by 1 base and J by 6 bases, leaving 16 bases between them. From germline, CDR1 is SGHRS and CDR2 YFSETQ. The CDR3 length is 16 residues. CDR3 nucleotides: TGCGCCAGCAGCTTGTGGGCCCGGCGGGGTTCCGGGGAGCTGTTTTTT. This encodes CASSLWARRGSGELFF.

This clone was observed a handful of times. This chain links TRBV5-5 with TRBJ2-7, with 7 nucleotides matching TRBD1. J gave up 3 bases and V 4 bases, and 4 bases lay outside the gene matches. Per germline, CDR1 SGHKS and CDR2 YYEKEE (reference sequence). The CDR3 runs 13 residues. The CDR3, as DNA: TGTGCCAGCAGCATCCGACAGGGCTACGAGCAGTACTTC. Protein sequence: CASSIRQGYEQYF.

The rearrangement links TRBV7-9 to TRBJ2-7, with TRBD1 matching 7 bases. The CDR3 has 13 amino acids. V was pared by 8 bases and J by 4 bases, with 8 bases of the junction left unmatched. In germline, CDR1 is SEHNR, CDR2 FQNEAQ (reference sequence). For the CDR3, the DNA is TGTGCCAGCCACACCGGGACAGCATACGAGCAGTACTTC. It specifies CASHTGTAYEQYF. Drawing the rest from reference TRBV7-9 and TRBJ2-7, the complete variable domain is DTGVSQNPRHKITKRGQNVTFRCDPISEHNRLYWYRQTLGQGPEFLTYFQNEAQLEKSRLLSDRFSAERPKGSFSTLEIQRTEQGDSAMYLCASHTGTAYEQYFGPGTRLTVT.

The chain's CDR3 is CAISRENTEAFF. The CDR3 DNA sequence: TGTGCCATCAGCAGGGAGAACACTGAAGCTTTCTTT. This chain connects TRBV10-3 to TRBJ1-1, with D perhaps TRBD1 (5 bases). Germline V CDR1 and CDR2: ENHRY, SYGVKD. Trimming removed 6 bases at V and 1 base at J, with 6 bases between. The CDR3 covers 12 residues.

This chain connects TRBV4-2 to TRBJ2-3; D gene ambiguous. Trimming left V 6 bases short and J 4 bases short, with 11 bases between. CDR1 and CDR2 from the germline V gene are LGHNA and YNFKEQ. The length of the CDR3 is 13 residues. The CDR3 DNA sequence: TGTGCCAGCAGGGGCTATCAAGCAGATACGCAGTATTTT. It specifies CASRGYQADTQYF.

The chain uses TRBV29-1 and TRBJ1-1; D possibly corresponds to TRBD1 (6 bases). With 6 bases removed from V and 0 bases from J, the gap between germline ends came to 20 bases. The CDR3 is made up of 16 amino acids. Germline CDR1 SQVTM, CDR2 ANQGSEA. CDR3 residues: CSVEHRDTVMNTEAFF. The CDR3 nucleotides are TGCAGCGTAGAACATCGGGACACCGTCATGAACACTGAAGCTTTCTTT.

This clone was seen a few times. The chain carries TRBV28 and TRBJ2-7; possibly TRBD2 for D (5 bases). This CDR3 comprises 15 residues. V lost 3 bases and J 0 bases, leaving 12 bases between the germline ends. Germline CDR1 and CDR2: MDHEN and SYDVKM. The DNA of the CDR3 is TGTGCCAGCAGTTTCCCGGAGCGGAGCTCCTACGAGCAGTACTTC. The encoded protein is CASSFPERSSYEQYF.

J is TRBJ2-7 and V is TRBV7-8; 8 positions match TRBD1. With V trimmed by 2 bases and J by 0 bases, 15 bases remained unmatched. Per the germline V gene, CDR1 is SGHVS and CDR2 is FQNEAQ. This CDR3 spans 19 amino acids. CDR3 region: CASSLKSVGQGQSSYEQYF. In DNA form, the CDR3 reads TGTGCCAGCAGCTTAAAGTCGGTCGGACAGGGACAGAGCTCCTACGAGCAGTACTTC.

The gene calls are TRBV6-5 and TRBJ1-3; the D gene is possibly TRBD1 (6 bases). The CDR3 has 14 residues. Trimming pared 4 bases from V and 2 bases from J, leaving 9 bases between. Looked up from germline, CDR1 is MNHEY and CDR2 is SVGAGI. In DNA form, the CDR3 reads TGTGCCAGCAGTTCCGCAGGGGCTGGAAACACCATATATTTT. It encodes CASSSAGAGNTIYF.